These 16 T cell receptor beta chains were sequenced from one sample in a study of shared clonotypes between healthy human individuals. Only in-frame clones appear in the TCRdb table, and some are missing; sequencing was by immunoSEQ multiplex PCR. The sample holds around 2,000,000 clones, about 92% seen once. Naive-designated CD8 cells lacked CD45RO, were positively enriched for CCR7, and omitted terminally differentiated effector memory CD45RA+ cells. The specimen sequenced was naive CD8+ T cells from PBMCs. The receptors shown here come from a man aged 18-30 years in good health. Some clones in this sample may be carry-over from other donors' samples.

V is TRBV30 and J is TRBJ1-2; 7 positions agree with TRBD1. V was pared by 4 bases and J by 8 bases, with 7 bases of the junction left unmatched. Germline loops: CDR1 GTSNPN, CDR2 SVGIG (reference sequence). The CDR3 has 12 amino acids. DNA for the CDR3: TGTGCCTGGACTACGACAGGGACGGGCTACACCTTC. This encodes CAWTTTGTGYTF. The whole variable domain, filled in from reference TRBV30 and TRBJ1-2, reads SQTIHQWPATLVQPVGSPLSLECTVEGTSNPNLYWYRQAAGRGLQLLFYSVGIGQISSEVPQNLSASRPQDRQFILSSKKLLLSDSGFYLCAWTTTGTGYTFGSGTRLTVV.

This chain links TRBV27 with TRBJ2-7; TRBD2 aligns across 8 bases. CDR1 MNHEY and CDR2 SMNVEV come from the germline V gene (reference sequence). This CDR3 is 13 amino acids long. The junction had 12 bases not matched to a gene; V was cut back by 11 bases and J by 6 bases. As DNA, the CDR3 is TGTGCCGCGGGAGGTGGGGGCTTAAGCGAGCAGTACTTC. Amino acid sequence: CAAGGGGLSEQYF.

The chain recombines TRBV6-6 with TRBJ2-1; possible D gene TRBD1, 6 bases. V lost 2 bases, J lost 10 bases, and 9 bases lay in between. This CDR3 comprises 12 residues. Germline assignment: CDR1 MNHNY and CDR2 SVGAGI (reference sequence). For the CDR3, the DNA is TGTGCCAGCAGTTACCCAGACAGGGAGCAGTTCTTC. It codes for CASSYPDREQFF.

A note on this clone: At the DNA level, this CDR3 is encoded by other sequences in the same sample as well. The rearrangement joins TRBV11-2 to TRBJ2-7, with D maybe TRBD2 (6 bases). The CDR3 is made up of 13 amino acids. V was trimmed by 5 bases and J by 1 base, leaving 9 bases between them. Germline V gene data show CDR1 as SGHAT and CDR2 as FQNNGV. This CDR3 reads CASSPGLSYEQYF. CDR3 DNA sequence: TGTGCCAGCAGCCCGGGACTTTCCTACGAGCAGTACTTC.

V gene TRBV5-6 combines with J gene TRBJ2-3, with a weak D call TRBD1 (6 bases). The CDR3 has 15 residues. Trimming took 3 bases from V and 7 from J, leaving 18 bases between them. Germline CDR1 and CDR2: SGHDT and YYEEEE. Here the CDR3 reads CASSSSGTNPHTQYF. CDR3 DNA: TGTGCCAGCAGCTCCTCCGGGACAAATCCCCATACGCAGTATTTT.

This CDR3 reads CASQWLPENNEQFF. The DNA of the CDR3 is TGCGCTTCGCAGTGGCTCCCTGAGAACAATGAGCAGTTCTTC. This chain connects TRBV5-1 to TRBJ2-1, with no clear D. CDR1 is SGHRS and CDR2 is YFSETQ in the germline V gene. CDR3 length: 14 amino acids.

This clone was picked up one time. The germline gene is not matched at one end of the junction; a read error may be the cause. The chain employs TRBV15 and TRBJ2-1; TRBD1 matches at 7 bases. This CDR3 comprises 18 residues. Germline-derived CDR1 and CDR2 are LNHNV and YYDKDF (reference sequence). The CDR3 sequence: CATSGEDKGQSSYNEQFF. DNA for the CDR3: TGTGCCACCAGCGGAGAGGACAAGGGACAGAGCTCCTACAATGAGCAGTTCTTC.

This clone is a singleton in its sample. The rearrangement links TRBV28 to TRBJ2-7; unclear D gene. V shed 5 bases and J shed 8 bases, with 7 bases lying between them. Germline V gene data show CDR1 as MDHEN and CDR2 as SYDVKM. The CDR3 length is 10 residues. The CDR3 loop reads CASSRTKQYF. The CDR3 DNA reads as TGTGCCAGCAGTCGTACGAAGCAGTACTTC.

V and J are TRBV7-6 and TRBJ2-3; the D gene is possibly TRBD2 (5 bases). Germline lookup yields CDR1 SGHVS and CDR2 FNYEAQ. With 1 base removed from V and 2 bases from J, the gap between germline ends came to 13 bases. This CDR3 spans 16 amino acids. The CDR3 nucleotides read TGTGCCAGCAGCTTAGTGCTCAGCGGCGCCACAGATACGCAGTATTTT. As protein: CASSLVLSGATDTQYF.

The chain is built from TRBV28 and TRBJ2-3; D gene unclear. Germline CDR1 is MDHEN and CDR2 is SYDVKM. Trimming took 3 bases from V and 0 from J, leaving 10 bases between them. The CDR3 is 15 residues long. CDR3: CASSLPVTSTDTQYF. For the CDR3, the DNA is TGTGCCAGCAGTTTGCCGGTAACAAGCACAGATACGCAGTATTTT.

The rearrangement uses TRBV6-5 and TRBJ1-4; D ambiguous. The CDR3 extends over 13 amino acids. Per germline, CDR1 MNHEY and CDR2 SVGAGI. Trimming took 2 bases from V and 7 from J, leaving 8 bases between them. Here the CDR3 reads CASSYGILEKLFF. In DNA form, the CDR3 reads TGTGCCAGCAGTTACGGGATACTTGAAAAACTGTTTTTT.

In this sample, this clone turned up a few times. This chain joins TRBV10-3 and TRBJ2-5; 9 nucleotides match TRBD1. This CDR3 has 14 residues. Germline values: CDR1 ENHRY, CDR2 SYGVKD. V shed 6 bases and J 7 bases; nucleotides not matched to a gene: 9. CDR3 sequence reads: CAIRPGQGIPTQYF. Written as DNA, the CDR3 is TGTGCCATCAGGCCGGGACAGGGTATCCCGACCCAGTACTTC.

DNA for the CDR3: TGTGCCAGCAGTGTGTGGACTAGCGGGAGGAACGAGCAGTACTTC. This encodes CASSVWTSGRNEQYF. The chain has TRBV25-1 and TRBJ2-7, with TRBD2 matching over 14 bases. With 4 bases clipped from V and 5 bases from J, the junction kept 4 bases outside the gene matches. Germline V CDR1 and CDR2: MGHDK, SYGVNS. This CDR3 is 15 amino acids long.

A remark on this clone: This specimen includes other DNA sequences encoding the same CDR3. The chain uses TRBV9 and TRBJ2-1; TRBD2 aligns across 12 bases. J gave up 6 bases and V 3 bases, and 1 base lay outside the gene matches. CDR1 and CDR2 (germline): SGDLS, YYNGEE. The CDR3 loop spans 14 amino acids. The CDR3 loop reads CASSAGLAGNEQFF. The CDR3 bases are TGTGCCAGCAGCGCGGGACTAGCGGGCAATGAGCAGTTCTTC.

The chain is built from TRBV15 and TRBJ1-5, with D possibly matching TRBD1 (5 bases). V was pared by 1 base and J by 0 bases, with 10 bases between. CDR3 length: 16 amino acids. Germline V gene sequence: CDR1 LNHNV, CDR2 YYDKDF (reference sequence). The CDR3 DNA is TGTGCCACCAGCAGAGCTCGACAGTATAGCAATCAGCCCCAGCATTTT. As protein: CATSRARQYSNQPQHF.

This clone came up once. This chain links TRBV4-1 with TRBJ2-7; 9 bases align to TRBD2. With 3 bases clipped from V and 2 bases from J, the junction kept 14 bases outside the gene matches. The germline CDR1 and CDR2 sequences are MGHRA and YSYEKL. This CDR3 is 18 amino acids long. The CDR3 region is CASSQEFPRLADTYEQYF. Here the CDR3 DNA reads TGCGCCAGCAGCCAGGAATTCCCAAGACTAGCGGATACCTACGAGCAGTACTTC.